This T cell receptor beta chain was recorded in a study of control samples from healthy donors and cancer patients. The repertoire was sequenced with immunoSEQ multiplex PCR; TCRdb's copy has only in-frame clones and lacks some. The table includes about 120,000 clones, around 87% detected once. CDR3 length: 17 amino acids. Trimming at V came to 4 bases and at J to 4 bases, leaving 13 bases not matched to a gene. Germline V gives CDR1 MNHNS, CDR2 SASEGT. Only a few counts were recorded for this clone. The chain employs TRBV6-1 and TRBJ1-5; 7 bases agree with TRBD1. Input material: blood. The TCR sequence derives from a man aged 30 to 45 in good health. Here the CDR3 reads CASSGFRGGTANQPQHF. CDR3 coding DNA: TGTGCCAGCAGTGGGTTCCGGGGGGGGACAGCGAATCAGCCCCAGCATTTT.